These T cell receptor beta chains were read from a single sample in a study of blood T cells in healthy people across ages. TCRdb independently ran MiXCR on the 5' RACE reads; one entry per CDR3 protein. The data hold 550,000 to 750,000 distinct CDR3 sequences, with 20% to 25% observed a single time. Sequenced input: blood. These receptors were obtained from a man between 70 and 80 years old in good health. Each CDR3 is given with its conserved first and last residue. D genes are given only for firm matches. Not every row has a clone size; where given, it reads once, few, many or a size class.

>14|TRBD2|TRBJ2-7|TRBV6-2/TRBV6-3|many
TGTGCCAGCAGGACTAGCGGGAGGGCCTACGAGCAGTACTTC
CASRTSGRAYEQYF
>15|TRBD2|TRBJ2-7|TRBV7-8|NA
TGTGCCAGCAGCTATGGACTAGCGGGATATTACGAGCAGTACTTC
CASSYGLAGYYEQYF
>15|NA|TRBJ2-3|TRBV3-1|few
TGTGCCAGCAGCCTTCTACTAGGGGGCACAGATACGCAGTATTTT
CASSLLLGGTDTQYF
>13|NA|TRBJ2-1|TRBV6-5|NA
TGTGCCAGCAGTTACTCGACGGCTGGAGAGCAGTTCTTC
CASSYSTAGEQFF
>15|TRBD1|TRBJ2-5|TRBV5-1|few
TGCGCCAGCAGTAGCGCGGGACAGGGTTTAGAGACCCAGTACTTC
CASSSAGQGLETQYF
>12|NA|TRBJ2-1|TRBV9|few
TGTGCCAGCAGCGTAGTATCCAATGAGCAGTTCTTC
CASSVVSNEQFF
>16|TRBD2|TRBJ2-1|TRBV20-1|NA
TGCAGTGCTAGGGCATTGCTAGCGGGAGGGCCGTACGAGCAGTTCTTC
CSARALLAGGPYEQFF
>13|NA|TRBJ1-1|TRBV20-1|few
TGCAGTGCTAGGGAAGGGGCGTTGACTGAAGCTTTCTTT
CSAREGALTEAFF
>15|TRBD2|TRBJ2-1|TRBV12-3/TRBV12-4|few
TGTGCCAGCACCTTAGCACTAGCGGGAGTAGATGAGCAGTTCTTC
CASTLALAGVDEQFF
>14|NA|TRBJ2-5|TRBV3-1|NA
TGTGCCAGCAGCCAAGACGGGACGGCATCTGAGCAGTACTTC
CASSQDGTASEQYF
>16|NA|TRBJ1-4|TRBV12-3/TRBV12-4|few
TGTGCCAGCAGCCCTCGGACAGCGTACGATAATGAAAAACTGTTTTTT
CASSPRTAYDNEKLFF
>16|NA|TRBJ1-3|TRBV4-1|few
TGCGCCAGCAGCCAAGGGGTCTTTCTGGCTGGAAACACCATATATTTT
CASSQGVFLAGNTIYF
>14|NA|TRBJ1-2|TRBV20-1|NA
TGCAGTGCTAGAGATGGTCTCAGAACTTATGGCTACACCTTC
CSARDGLRTYGYTF
>17|TRBD1|TRBJ2-7|TRBV9|NA
TGTGCCAGCAGCGTAGCTCCCCCGGGACAGGGACCCTACGAGCAGTACTTC
CASSVAPPGQGPYEQYF
>17|NA|TRBJ1-6|TRBV12-3/TRBV12-4|NA
TGTGCCAGCAGTTTAGCGATTGGGGGCGTAGGGAATTCACCCCTCCACTTT
CASSLAIGGVGNSPLHF
>14|NA|TRBJ2-3|TRBV20-1|few
TGCAGTGGCCTGCGTGGAACTAGCACAGATACGCAGTATTTT
CSGLRGTSTDTQYF
>11|NA|TRBJ2-1|TRBV7-2|NA
TGTGCCAGCAGCGCTGCTAGCATGCAGTTCTTC
CASSAASMQFF
>15|NA|TRBJ2-2|TRBV6-2/TRBV6-3|NA
TGTGCCAGCAGTTACTCAGCCTCCGGGACCGGGGAGCTGTTTTTT
CASSYSASGTGELFF
>15|NA|TRBJ2-4|TRBV3-1|few
TGTGCCAGCAGCCAAGGTTTCCTAGCCAAAAGCATTCAGTACTTC
CASSQGFLAKSIQYF
>14|NA|TRBJ2-5|TRBV7-2|many
TGTGCCAGCAGCTTAGCGGGAGAATACGAGACCCAGTACTTC
CASSLAGEYETQYF
>15|TRBD1|TRBJ2-3|TRBV28|NA
TGTGCCAGCAGTTCACCGGGACAGGGAAGAGATACGCAGTATTTT
CASSSPGQGRDTQYF
>15|NA|TRBJ2-7|TRBV14|few
TGTGCCAGCAGCCAAGACCCGGGGTTCAGCTACGAGCAGTACTTC
CASSQDPGFSYEQYF
>15|TRBD1|TRBJ2-5|TRBV5-5|few
TGTGCCAGCAGCCCGGGACAGCCTCCCCAGGAGACCCAGTACTTC
CASSPGQPPQETQYF
>15|TRBD1|TRBJ2-5|TRBV11-2|NA
TGTGCCAGCAGCTTTTCGACAGGGGGCACAGAGACCCAGTACTTC
CASSFSTGGTETQYF
>14|NA|TRBJ2-2|TRBV5-1|NA
TGCGCCAGCAGCTTGTCCGGGAGCACCGGGGAGCTGTTTTTT
CASSLSGSTGELFF
>15|TRBD2|TRBJ2-1|TRBV18|few
TGTGCCAGCTCAAGGACTAGCGGGAGAGTCGATGAGCAGTTCTTC
CASSRTSGRVDEQFF